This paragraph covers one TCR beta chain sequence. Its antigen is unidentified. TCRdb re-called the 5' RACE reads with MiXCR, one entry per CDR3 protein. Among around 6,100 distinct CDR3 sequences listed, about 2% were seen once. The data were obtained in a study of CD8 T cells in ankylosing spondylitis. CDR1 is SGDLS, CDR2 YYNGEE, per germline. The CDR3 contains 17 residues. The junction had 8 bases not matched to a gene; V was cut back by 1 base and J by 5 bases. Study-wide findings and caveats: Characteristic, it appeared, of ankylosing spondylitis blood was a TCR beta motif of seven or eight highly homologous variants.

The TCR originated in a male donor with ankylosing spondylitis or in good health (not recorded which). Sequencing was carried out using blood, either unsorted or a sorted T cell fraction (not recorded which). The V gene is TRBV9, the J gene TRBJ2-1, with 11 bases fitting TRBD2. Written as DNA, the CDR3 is TGTGCCAGCAGCGTATACCCCGGGACTAGCGGCCACAATGAGCAGTTCTTC. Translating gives CASSVYPGTSGHNEQFF.